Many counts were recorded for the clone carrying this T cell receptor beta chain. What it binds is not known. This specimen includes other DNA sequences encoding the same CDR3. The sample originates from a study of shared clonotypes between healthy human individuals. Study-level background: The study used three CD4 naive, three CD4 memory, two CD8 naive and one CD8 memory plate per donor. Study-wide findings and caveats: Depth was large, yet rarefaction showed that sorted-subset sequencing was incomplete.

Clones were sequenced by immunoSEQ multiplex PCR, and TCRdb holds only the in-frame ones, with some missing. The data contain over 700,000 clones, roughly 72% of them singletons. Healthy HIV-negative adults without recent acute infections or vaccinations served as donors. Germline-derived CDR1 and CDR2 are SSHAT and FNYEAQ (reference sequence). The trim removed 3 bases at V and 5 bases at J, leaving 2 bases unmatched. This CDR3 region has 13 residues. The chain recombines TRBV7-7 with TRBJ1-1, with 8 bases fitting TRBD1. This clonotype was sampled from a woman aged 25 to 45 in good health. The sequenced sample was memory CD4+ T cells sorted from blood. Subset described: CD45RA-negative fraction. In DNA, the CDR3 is TGTGCCAGCAGCTTGACAGGGGATACTGAAGCTTTCTTT. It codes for CASSLTGDTEAFF. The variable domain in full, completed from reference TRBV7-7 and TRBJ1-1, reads GAGVSQSPRYKVTKRGQDVTLRCDPISSHATLYWYQQALGQGPEFLTYFNYEAQPDKSGLPSDRFSAERPEGSISTLTIQRTEQRDSAMYRCASSLTGDTEAFFGQGTRLTVV.